This T cell receptor (beta chain) was captured in a study of monozygotic twins with inflammatory bowel disease. TCRdb reanalyzed the 5' RACE reads, giving one entry per CDR3 protein sequence and no DNA. The sample includes 310,000 or so distinct CDR3 sequences. This CDR3 comprises 16 residues. Germline V lookup: CDR1 MDHEN, CDR2 SYDVKM. Study outcomes and limitations: On the inverse Simpson index, IBD patients scored lower for TCRbeta diversity than healthy co-twins. Other individuals had fewer clonotypes in common with IBD patients than with healthy twins, especially with disease activity. Repertoire similarity did not separate concordant from discordant twins, possibly from limited power.

Collection yielded 2 to 3 ml of blood per donor. In regard to this clonotype: Its specificity is not known.

The TCR sequence derives from a human donor with ulcerative colitis or Crohn's disease, or a healthy co-twin of an affected twin (not recorded which). Sequencing input: blood. The J gene is TRBJ2-2, the V gene TRBV28. This CDR3 reads CASSLLRSPPTGELFF.